These 18 T cell receptor beta chains were all obtained from the same sample, sequenced in a study of cytomegalovirus exposure and HLA in healthy donors. The PCR employed 60 Vbeta primers together with 13 Jbeta primers. TCRdb's copy holds only in-frame clones and misses some; the assay was immunoSEQ multiplex PCR. Here the sample spans roughly 140,000 clones, 82% being singletons. Sample: PBMCs. These receptors were collected from a male donor in good health and CMV-seronegative.

J is TRBJ2-1 and V is TRBV28; the match to TRBD2 covers 8 bases. Losses at the gene ends were 5 bases for V and 8 bases for J; bases not matched to a gene: 11. The germline V gene has CDR1 MDHEN and CDR2 SYDVKM. The CDR3 runs 15 residues. CDR3 protein: CASSLRGLVADEQFF. The CDR3 coding sequence is TGTGCCAGCAGTCTACGGGGACTAGTTGCCGATGAGCAGTTCTTC.

The chain couples TRBV13 to TRBJ1-2; D not certain. Germline values: CDR1 PRHDT, CDR2 FYEKMQ (reference sequence). The V end lost 3 bases, the J end lost 8 bases, and 13 bases lay between the germline ends. The CDR3 length is 13 residues. The CDR3 coding sequence is TGTGCCAGCAGCTTCAATCGCGGCGGCGGCTACACCTTC. The encoded protein is CASSFNRGGGYTF.

The chain links TRBV4-2 to TRBJ2-7, with 8 bases fitting TRBD2. CDR3 size: 17 residues. The ends lost 1 base at V and 3 bases at J; junction bases unmatched: 11. Germline CDR1 and CDR2: LGHNA and YNFKEQ. The CDR3 protein is CASSQGASSGRVYEQYF. CDR3 in DNA: TGTGCCAGCAGCCAAGGGGCGTCTAGCGGGCGGGTCTACGAGCAGTACTTC.

This clone was picked up one time. This chain links TRBV12-2 with TRBJ2-3; TRBD2 was called by the table and not checked on the DNA. TRBV12-2 is classified as a pseudogene. The CDR3 has 17 residues. The DNA of the CDR3 is TGTGCAAGTCGCTTAGAGGAAGCGGGAGGGCTGGCAGATACGCAGTATTTT. As protein: CASRLEEAGGLADTQYF.

This clone has a single count. The rearrangement uses TRBV5-6 and TRBJ2-5; 9 bases line up with TRBD1. Germline V gene data show CDR1 as SGHDT and CDR2 as YYEEEE. The CDR3 spans 17 residues. Trimming removed 2 bases from V and 7 bases from J; junction bases left unmatched: 15. This CDR3 is CASSFRGTGRRELTQYF. CDR3 coding DNA: TGTGCCAGCAGCTTTCGCGGGACAGGGAGAAGAGAATTGACCCAGTACTTC.

J is TRBJ1-1 and V is TRBV27; the match to TRBD1 covers 7 bases. Germline CDR1 reads MNHEY; CDR2 reads SMNVEV (reference sequence). The junction had 4 bases not matched to a gene; V was cut back by 5 bases and J by 1 base. This CDR3 spans 14 amino acids. The CDR3 reads CASSKRQGNTEAFF. The CDR3 region has the DNA TGTGCCAGCAGTAAGCGACAGGGGAACACTGAAGCTTTCTTT.

The chain joins TRBV5-6 to TRBJ2-5; TRBD1 matches at 7 bases. Losses at the gene ends were 4 bases for V and 5 bases for J; bases not matched to a gene: 8. The V gene's germline CDR1 is SGHDT and CDR2 YYEEEE. The CDR3 runs to 14 residues. The CDR3 region has the DNA TGTGCCAGCAGCATGAGGGGGCTGGGGGAGACCCAGTACTTC. This gives the protein CASSMRGLGETQYF.

This chain's CDR3 is CASSLGTSGTGEQYF. CDR3 bases: TGCGCCAGCAGCCTTGGGACTAGCGGGACTGGGGAGCAGTACTTC. The rearrangement uses TRBV4-1 and TRBJ2-7, with TRBD2 matching 13 bases. Germline V gene sequence: CDR1 MGHRA, CDR2 YSYEKL. V was pared by 4 bases and J by 7 bases, with 7 bases of the junction left unmatched. The CDR3 has 15 amino acids.

V and J are TRBV7-9 and TRBJ2-3; D may be TRBD1 (7 bases). V shed 3 bases and J shed 5 bases, with 15 bases lying between them. The CDR3 is made up of 15 amino acids. Germline V CDR1 and CDR2: SEHNR, FQNEAQ (reference sequence). CDR3 sequence reads: CASSFRQGGIDTQYF. The CDR3 nucleotides read TGTGCCAGCAGCTTTCGGCAGGGGGGAATAGATACGCAGTATTTT. Based on the CDR3 plus reference TRBV7-9 and TRBJ2-3, the full variable domain is DTGVSQNPRHKITKRGQNVTFRCDPISEHNRLYWYRQTLGQGPEFLTYFQNEAQLEKSRLLSDRFSAERPKGSFSTLEIQRTEQGDSAMYLCASSFRQGGIDTQYFGPGTRLTVL.

The chain joins TRBV28 to TRBJ1-5; D might be TRBD1 (6 bases). This CDR3 region has 14 residues. CDR1 and CDR2 from the germline V gene are MDHEN and SYDVKM. With 3 bases removed from V and 7 bases from J, the gap between germline ends came to 13 bases. CDR3 residues: CASSFGGPGQPQHF. The CDR3 DNA follows: TGTGCCAGCAGTTTCGGGGGGCCCGGGCAGCCCCAGCATTTT.

The chain uses TRBV7-2 and TRBJ2-7; perhaps TRBD2 as D (6 bases). Germline CDR1 SGHTA, CDR2 FQGNSA. The CDR3 runs to 15 residues. The V end was cut by 1 base, the J end by 6 bases, with 16 bases between. The chain's CDR3 is CASSLERVQEVEQYF. The CDR3 DNA follows: TGTGCCAGCAGCTTAGAGCGGGTTCAGGAGGTCGAGCAGTACTTC.

The J gene is TRBJ2-2, the V gene TRBV11-3; 9 bases fit TRBD2. Germline V gene sequence: CDR1 SGHNT, CDR2 YENEEA. With 4 bases clipped from V and 5 bases from J, the junction kept 14 bases outside the gene matches. The CDR3 is 18 amino acids. The CDR3 coding sequence is TGTGCCAGCAGCTCAACGCCGAGGGTAGCGGGAGTGACCGGGGAGCTGTTTTTT. This translates into CASSSTPRVAGVTGELFF.

V usage is TRBV6-5 and J usage is TRBJ2-5; D gene ambiguous. Germline-derived CDR1 and CDR2 are MNHEY and SVGAGI. This CDR3 is built from 11 residues. The ends were cut back, 5 bases at V and 2 bases at J, with 3 bases in the middle. The DNA of the CDR3 is TGTGCCAGCAGTCGTCAAGAGACCCAGTACTTC. This translates into CASSRQETQYF.

The chain employs TRBV4-3 and TRBJ2-3, with 7 bases lining up with TRBD2. Germline V gives CDR1 LGHNA, CDR2 YSLEER. J was trimmed by 6 bases and V by 4 bases; bases with no gene match: 13. This CDR3 region has 16 residues. The CDR3 region has the DNA TGCGCCAGCAGCCCGGAAAGACTAGCCCAAGCGGATACGCAGTATTTT. It is translated as CASSPERLAQADTQYF.

This clone was seen once. This chain joins TRBV11-2 and TRBJ2-1; D might be TRBD2 (6 bases). The CDR3 spans 16 residues. V lost 5 bases, J lost 7 bases, and 21 bases lay in between. Germline V gene data show CDR1 as SGHAT and CDR2 as FQNNGV. The CDR3 loop is CASSPPRPGTDNEQFF. CDR3 nucleotide sequence: TGTGCCAGCAGCCCCCCCCGGCCCGGGACTGATAATGAGCAGTTCTTC. Combining the CDR3 with reference TRBV11-2 and TRBJ2-1 gives the whole variable domain EAGVAQSPRYKIIEKRQSVAFWCNPISGHATLYWYQQILGQGPKLLIQFQNNGVVDDSQLPKDRFSAERLKGVDSTLKIQPAKLEDSAVYLCASSPPRPGTDNEQFFGPGTRLTVL.

This clone has just a few counts. The CDR3 region is CASSLGVYGYTF. CDR3 in DNA: TGTGCCAGCAGCTTAGGGGTTTATGGCTACACCTTC. The chain combines TRBV5-8 with TRBJ1-2, with D possibly being TRBD1 (5 bases). The CDR3 is 12 amino acids. V shed 2 bases and J shed 5 bases, with 7 bases lying between them. The germline V gene encodes CDR1 SGHTS and CDR2 YDEGEE.

The rearrangement uses TRBV2 and TRBJ2-7, with unresolved D. The CDR3 consists of 12 residues. The V gene lost 6 bases and the J gene lost 2 bases, with 8 bases spanning the gap. Germline V gene data show CDR1 as SNHLY and CDR2 as FYNNEI. The CDR3 sequence is CASRVETYEQYF. The CDR3 nucleotides read TGTGCCAGCAGGGTAGAAACCTACGAGCAGTACTTC. The full variable domain, completed using reference TRBV2 and TRBJ2-7, is EPEVTQTPSHQVTQMGQEVILRCVPISNHLYFYWYRQILGQKVEFLVSFYNNEISEKSEIFDDQFSVERPDGSNFTLKIRSTKLEDSAMYFCASRVETYEQYFGPGTRLTVT.

The V call is TRBV29-1, the J call TRBJ2-1; the match to TRBD2 covers 8 bases. V shed 6 bases, J shed 7 bases, and the junction held 14 bases outside the gene matches. This CDR3 has 15 amino acids. CDR1 SQVTM and CDR2 ANQGSEA come from the germline V gene. The CDR3 spells CSVGGVPGGLNEQFF. The CDR3 DNA sequence: TGCAGCGTCGGGGGGGTACCGGGAGGGCTTAATGAGCAGTTCTTC.